The 15 T cell receptor beta chains given below trace back to one sample, sequenced in a study of control samples from healthy donors and cancer patients. The method was immunoSEQ multiplex PCR; TCRdb's version includes in-frame clones alone and lacks a portion of them. The sample consists of tens of thousands of clones, 93% of them appearing once. The sequenced sample was PBMCs. These receptors came from a woman aged 35 to 49 with lung cancer.

J is TRBJ1-4 and V is TRBV27; the D is unclear. CDR3 size: 18 residues. Between the trimmed V and J ends, which lost 3 bases and 2 bases, there was a span of 19 bases. From germline, CDR1 is MNHEY and CDR2 SMNVEV (reference sequence). The DNA of the CDR3 is TGTGCCAGCAGTTTCTCGGGCCTAATGACTACCACTAATGAAAAACTGTTTTTT. Translated: CASSFSGLMTTTNEKLFF. Drawing the rest from reference TRBV27 and TRBJ1-4, the complete variable domain is EAQVTQNPRYLITVTGKKLTVTCSQNMNHEYMSWYRQDPGLGLRQIYYSMNVEVTDKGDVPEGYKVSRKEKRNFPLILESPSPNQTSLYFCASSFSGLMTTTNEKLFFGSGTQLSVL.

The chain is built from TRBV7-2 and TRBJ2-5, with 10 bases lining up with TRBD2. The CDR3 sequence is 16 residues long. J gave up 1 base and V 1 base, and 3 bases lay outside the gene matches. Germline V gene lookup returns CDR1 SGHTA and CDR2 FQGNSA. The CDR3 DNA follows: TGTGCCAGCAGCTTAGTAGCGGGGGGACCCCAAGAGACCCAGTACTTC. Encoded protein: CASSLVAGGPQETQYF.

This clone was counted once. The chain uses TRBV28 and TRBJ1-4, with 9 bases identical to TRBD1. V gave up 5 bases and J gave up 7 bases; unmatched junction bases: 8. Germline values: CDR1 MDHEN, CDR2 SYDVKM. The CDR3 is made up of 15 amino acids. This CDR3 reads CASSLRQGVREKLFF. In DNA form, the CDR3 reads TGTGCCAGCAGTCTCAGACAGGGGGTGCGTGAAAAACTGTTTTTT.

As DNA, the CDR3 is TGTGCCAGCAGCCCTTGGTCGGGAGAAAAACTGTTTTTT. Translation gives CASSPWSGEKLFF. The J gene is TRBJ1-4, the V gene TRBV9; D is uncertain. V was cut by 4 bases and J by 8 bases, with 12 bases left in between. The CDR3 length is 13 residues. In germline, CDR1 is SGDLS, CDR2 YYNGEE.

This clone appeared once. The J gene is TRBJ1-5, the V gene TRBV28, with a tentative D call TRBD1 (5 bases). V was shortened by 4 bases and J by 1 base, with 11 bases between the two germline ends. This CDR3 has 15 residues. The germline gives CDR1 MDHEN, CDR2 SYDVKM. This chain's CDR3 is CASSSPGPSNQPQHF. CDR3 nucleotides: TGTGCCAGCAGTTCGCCGGGGCCAAGCAATCAGCCCCAGCATTTT. Full variable domain (missing parts from reference TRBV28 and TRBJ1-5): DVKVTQSSRYLVKRTGEKVFLECVQDMDHENMFWYRQDPGLGLRLIYFSYDVKMKEKGDIPEGYSVSREKKERFSLILESASTNQTSMYLCASSSPGPSNQPQHFGDGTRLSIL.

The chain is built from TRBV7-9 and TRBJ2-1, with 14 bases matching TRBD2. The germline CDR1 and CDR2 sequences are SEHNR and FQNEAQ (reference sequence). CDR3 size: 17 residues. V trimming: 6 bases; J trimming: 4 bases; junction bases outside the gene matches: 8. The CDR3 region has the DNA TGTGCCAGCAGTGGACTAGCGGGGGGCACATTATACAATGAGCAGTTCTTC. Protein sequence: CASSGLAGGTLYNEQFF.

V usage is TRBV4-1 and J usage is TRBJ1-5; D is uncertain. Trimming removed 1 base at V and 4 bases at J, with 11 bases between. Per the germline V gene, CDR1 is MGHRA and CDR2 is YSYEKL. CDR3 length: 15 amino acids. The CDR3 nucleotides read TGCGCCAGCAGCCAAGTTTTGAGCGCTAATCAGCCCCAGCATTTT. Translated: CASSQVLSANQPQHF.

The chain links TRBV9 to TRBJ1-2, with TRBD1 as a possible D gene (5 bases). Germline V gene data show CDR1 as SGDLS and CDR2 as YYNGEE. V dropped 6 bases and J dropped 5 bases, with 26 bases sitting between them. The CDR3 covers 17 residues. The CDR3 protein is CASTASSSGTVWYGYTF. As DNA, the CDR3 is TGTGCCAGCACCGCGTCGTCTTCAGGGACGGTTTGGTATGGCTACACCTTC.

The chain carries TRBV7-9 and TRBJ1-2; no clear D. The CDR3 spans 14 residues. V lost 1 base and J lost 4, with 10 bases in between. The germline gives CDR1 SEHNR, CDR2 FQNEAQ (reference sequence). For the CDR3, the DNA is TGTGCCAGCAGCTTAGTAGGATCACCCTATGGCTACACCTTC. This gives the protein CASSLVGSPYGYTF.

The chain couples TRBV2 to TRBJ1-5, with D unresolved. The germline gives CDR1 SNHLY, CDR2 FYNNEI. The V end was cut by 1 base, the J end by 2 bases, with 12 bases between. This CDR3 spans 16 amino acids. CDR3 nucleotides: TGTGCCAGCAGTGAAGAAAGGGCCTTTGGCAATCAGCCCCAGCATTTT. Protein sequence: CASSEERAFGNQPQHF.

The chain uses TRBV4-1 and TRBJ1-3; possible D gene TRBD1, 6 bases. Per the germline V gene, CDR1 is MGHRA and CDR2 is YSYEKL. The germline V and J ends were trimmed by 4 bases and 3 bases, with 13 bases remaining between them. The CDR3 has 15 amino acids. The CDR3: CASSPIRGSGNTIYF. The CDR3 region has the DNA TGCGCCAGCAGCCCCATCAGGGGAAGTGGAAACACCATATATTTT.

The rearrangement joins TRBV24-1 to TRBJ1-2, with no clear D. Germline-derived CDR1 and CDR2 are KGHDR and SFDVKD. Trimming cost V 5 bases and J 3 bases, with 9 bases left between them. The CDR3 covers 13 residues. The CDR3 DNA reads as TGTGCCACCAGTGGGGAACCGCACTATGGCTACACCTTC. Protein sequence: CATSGEPHYGYTF.

The chain recombines TRBV11-2 with TRBJ2-1; 8 nucleotides line up with TRBD1. Germline-derived CDR1 and CDR2 are SGHAT and FQNNGV. Trimming cost V 4 bases and J 6 bases; bases outside gene matches: 14. The CDR3 totals 17 residues. CDR3 amino acids: CASSSPPVTGDVNEQFF. The CDR3 coding sequence is TGTGCCAGCAGCTCACCCCCCGTGACAGGGGATGTCAATGAGCAGTTCTTC.

The chain carries TRBV18 and TRBJ1-2, with 8 bases matching TRBD1. This CDR3 comprises 13 residues. The V and J ends lost 3 bases and 6 bases, in that order; junction bases with no gene match: 3. Per the germline V gene, CDR1 is KGHSH and CDR2 is LQKENI. The DNA of the CDR3 is TGTGCCAGCTCACCGTCAGGGGGCGATGGCTACACCTTC. It yields the protein CASSPSGGDGYTF.

V and J are TRBV29-1 and TRBJ1-2; 7 bases fit TRBD1. V was clipped by 6 bases and J by 2 bases; unmatched bases: 6. This CDR3 has 13 amino acids. The V gene's germline CDR1 is SQVTM and CDR2 ANQGSEA. The CDR3 sequence: CSVAGTENYGYTF. In nucleotides, the CDR3 is TGCAGCGTCGCCGGGACAGAGAACTATGGCTACACCTTC.